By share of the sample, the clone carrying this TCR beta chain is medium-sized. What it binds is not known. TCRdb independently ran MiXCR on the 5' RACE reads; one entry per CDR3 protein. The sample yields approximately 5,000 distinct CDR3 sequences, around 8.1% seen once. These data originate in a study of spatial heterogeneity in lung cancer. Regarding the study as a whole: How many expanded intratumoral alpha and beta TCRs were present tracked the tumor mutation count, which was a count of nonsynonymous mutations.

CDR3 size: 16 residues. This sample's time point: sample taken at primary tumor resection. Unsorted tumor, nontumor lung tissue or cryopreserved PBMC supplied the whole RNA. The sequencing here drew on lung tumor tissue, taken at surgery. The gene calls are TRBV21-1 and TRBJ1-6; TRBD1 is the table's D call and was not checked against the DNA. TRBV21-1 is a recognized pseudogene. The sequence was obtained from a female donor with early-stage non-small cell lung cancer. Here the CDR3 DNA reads TGTGCCAGCAGCATCGTGGACAGGGGATATAATTCACCCCTCCACTTT. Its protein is CASSIVDRGYNSPLHF.